A single sample is the source of the 9 T cell receptor beta chains below, sequenced in a study of tumor and adjacent non-tumor tissue in lung cancer. TCRbeta libraries were built with three rounds of nested PCR, modified from ARM-PCR. TCRdb reanalysed the multiplex PCR reads using MiXCR and keeps one entry per CDR3 protein. The table lists about 110,000 distinct CDR3 sequences, around 75% of them singletons. This sample's RNA came from whole unsorted tissue. Source material: lung tumor tissue. The origin of the receptors is a woman aged 55-69 years with non-small cell lung cancer.

Comment on this clonotype: Likely a read error: the CDR3 ends without its conserved phenylalanine or tryptophan. The V and J genes are TRBV6-6 and TRBJ2-7; 10 bases agree with TRBD1. This CDR3 is built from 12 residues. Per the germline V gene, CDR1 is MNHNY and CDR2 is SVGAGI (reference sequence). The V gene end was trimmed by 10 bases and the J gene end by 4 bases; junction bases not matched to a gene: 4. CDR3 sequence: CATSDRGYEQYL. CDR3 coding DNA: TGTGCCACCTCGGACAGGGGGTACGAGCAGTACTTA.

This clonotype came up once. V usage is TRBV20-1 and J usage is TRBJ2-1, with D unresolved. With 6 bases removed from V and 12 bases from J, the gap between germline ends came to 18 bases. Germline values: CDR1 DFQATT, CDR2 SNEGSKA (reference sequence). The CDR3 sequence is 12 residues long. The CDR3 sequence is CSALTSYNTQFF. The CDR3 bases are TGCAGTGCGCTAACGTCCTACAACACGCAGTTCTTC.

A remark on this clonotype: One base away lies a much larger clone, so this may be a sequencing read error. V is TRBV4-3 and J is TRBJ2-3; 7 bases line up with TRBD2. The CDR3 contains 14 residues. V shed 3 bases, J shed 3 bases, and the junction held 3 bases outside the gene matches. Germline CDR1 LGHNA, CDR2 YSLEER. Here the CDR3 DNA reads TGCGCCAGCAGCCATGCGGGAGTGACAGATACGCAGTATTTT. It translates to CASSHAGVTDTQYF.

In this sample, this clonotype turned up many times. This clone may be a read error of a much larger clone one base away. The chain joins TRBV5-5 to TRBJ1-1; tentative D call: TRBD1 (5 bases). Germline loops: CDR1 SGHKS, CDR2 YYEKEE (reference sequence). The CDR3 has 14 residues. This CDR3 reads CASSPVGAHTETFF. The CDR3 DNA reads TGTGCCAGCAGCCCGGTAGGGGCGCACACTGAAACTTTCTTT.

Note on this clonotype: One base away lies a much larger clone, so this may be a sequencing read error. The chain carries TRBV4-3 and TRBJ1-1; D remains ambiguous. CDR1 is LGHNA and CDR2 is YSLEER in the germline V gene. Between the trimmed V and J ends, which lost 1 base and 13 bases, there was a span of 19 bases. This CDR3 contains 14 residues. For the CDR3, the DNA is TGCGCCAGCAGCCAAGTTGGTGAAGCCTGGCCAGTTTTCTTT. It translates to CASSQVGEAWPVFF.

The chain carries TRBV6-5 and TRBJ2-5; D not resolved. Germline CDR1 and CDR2: MNHEY and SVGAGI. There are 14 residues in the CDR3. Trimming removed 5 bases at V and 3 bases at J, with 13 bases between. The chain's CDR3 is CASSAQGQEETQYF. Written as DNA, the CDR3 is TGTGCCAGCAGTGCCCAAGGCCAGGAAGAGACCCAGTACTTC.

A remark on this clonotype: An end of the junction does not agree with germline; a read error may underlie this. The chain carries TRBV9 and TRBJ2-7; perhaps TRBD1 as D (6 bases). This CDR3 region has 14 residues. The V gene's germline CDR1 is SGDLS and CDR2 YYNGEE. The CDR3 sequence is CASSANRAQDEQYF. The CDR3 region has the DNA TGTGCCAGCAGCGCAAACAGGGCTCAGGACGAGCAGTATTTC.

With respect to this clonotype: A much larger clone lies a single base off, so this may be a read error. V gene TRBV20-1 combines with J gene TRBJ1-1, with 7 bases identical to TRBD1. There are 13 residues in the CDR3. Germline values: CDR1 DFQATT, CDR2 SNEGSKA (reference sequence). V was clipped by 5 bases and J by 6 bases; unmatched bases: 9. The CDR3 nucleotides read TGCAGTGCTCACAGGGGCCCGAGCGCTGAAGCTTTCTTT. Translating gives CSAHRGPSAEAFF.

Comment on this clonotype: At one boundary the junction diverges from the germline segment, which might be a read error. V usage is TRBV6-5 and J usage is TRBJ2-3; 7 bases match TRBD2. The germline V gene encodes CDR1 MNHEY and CDR2 SVGAGI. CDR3 length: 15 residues. CDR3 loop: CTSKTMEREADTQYF. The CDR3 DNA sequence: TGTACCAGCAAGACAATGGAGCGGGAAGCAGATACGCAGTATTTT.